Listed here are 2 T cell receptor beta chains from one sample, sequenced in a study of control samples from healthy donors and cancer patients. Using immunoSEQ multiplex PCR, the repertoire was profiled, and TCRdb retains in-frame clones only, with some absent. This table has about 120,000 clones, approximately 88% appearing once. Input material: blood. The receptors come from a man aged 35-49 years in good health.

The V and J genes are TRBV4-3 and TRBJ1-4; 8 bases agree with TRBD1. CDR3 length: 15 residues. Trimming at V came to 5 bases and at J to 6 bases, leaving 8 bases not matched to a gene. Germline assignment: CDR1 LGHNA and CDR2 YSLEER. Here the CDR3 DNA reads TGCGCCAGCAGCGAATGGGGACAGGCAGATGAAAAACTGTTTTTT. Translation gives CASSEWGQADEKLFF.

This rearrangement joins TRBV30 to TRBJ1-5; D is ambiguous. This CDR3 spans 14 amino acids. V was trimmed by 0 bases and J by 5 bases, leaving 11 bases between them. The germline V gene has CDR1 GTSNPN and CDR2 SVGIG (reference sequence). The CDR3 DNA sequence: TGTGCCTGGAGTGTACGATCCGGGTATCAGCCCCAGCATTTT. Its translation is CAWSVRSGYQPQHF.